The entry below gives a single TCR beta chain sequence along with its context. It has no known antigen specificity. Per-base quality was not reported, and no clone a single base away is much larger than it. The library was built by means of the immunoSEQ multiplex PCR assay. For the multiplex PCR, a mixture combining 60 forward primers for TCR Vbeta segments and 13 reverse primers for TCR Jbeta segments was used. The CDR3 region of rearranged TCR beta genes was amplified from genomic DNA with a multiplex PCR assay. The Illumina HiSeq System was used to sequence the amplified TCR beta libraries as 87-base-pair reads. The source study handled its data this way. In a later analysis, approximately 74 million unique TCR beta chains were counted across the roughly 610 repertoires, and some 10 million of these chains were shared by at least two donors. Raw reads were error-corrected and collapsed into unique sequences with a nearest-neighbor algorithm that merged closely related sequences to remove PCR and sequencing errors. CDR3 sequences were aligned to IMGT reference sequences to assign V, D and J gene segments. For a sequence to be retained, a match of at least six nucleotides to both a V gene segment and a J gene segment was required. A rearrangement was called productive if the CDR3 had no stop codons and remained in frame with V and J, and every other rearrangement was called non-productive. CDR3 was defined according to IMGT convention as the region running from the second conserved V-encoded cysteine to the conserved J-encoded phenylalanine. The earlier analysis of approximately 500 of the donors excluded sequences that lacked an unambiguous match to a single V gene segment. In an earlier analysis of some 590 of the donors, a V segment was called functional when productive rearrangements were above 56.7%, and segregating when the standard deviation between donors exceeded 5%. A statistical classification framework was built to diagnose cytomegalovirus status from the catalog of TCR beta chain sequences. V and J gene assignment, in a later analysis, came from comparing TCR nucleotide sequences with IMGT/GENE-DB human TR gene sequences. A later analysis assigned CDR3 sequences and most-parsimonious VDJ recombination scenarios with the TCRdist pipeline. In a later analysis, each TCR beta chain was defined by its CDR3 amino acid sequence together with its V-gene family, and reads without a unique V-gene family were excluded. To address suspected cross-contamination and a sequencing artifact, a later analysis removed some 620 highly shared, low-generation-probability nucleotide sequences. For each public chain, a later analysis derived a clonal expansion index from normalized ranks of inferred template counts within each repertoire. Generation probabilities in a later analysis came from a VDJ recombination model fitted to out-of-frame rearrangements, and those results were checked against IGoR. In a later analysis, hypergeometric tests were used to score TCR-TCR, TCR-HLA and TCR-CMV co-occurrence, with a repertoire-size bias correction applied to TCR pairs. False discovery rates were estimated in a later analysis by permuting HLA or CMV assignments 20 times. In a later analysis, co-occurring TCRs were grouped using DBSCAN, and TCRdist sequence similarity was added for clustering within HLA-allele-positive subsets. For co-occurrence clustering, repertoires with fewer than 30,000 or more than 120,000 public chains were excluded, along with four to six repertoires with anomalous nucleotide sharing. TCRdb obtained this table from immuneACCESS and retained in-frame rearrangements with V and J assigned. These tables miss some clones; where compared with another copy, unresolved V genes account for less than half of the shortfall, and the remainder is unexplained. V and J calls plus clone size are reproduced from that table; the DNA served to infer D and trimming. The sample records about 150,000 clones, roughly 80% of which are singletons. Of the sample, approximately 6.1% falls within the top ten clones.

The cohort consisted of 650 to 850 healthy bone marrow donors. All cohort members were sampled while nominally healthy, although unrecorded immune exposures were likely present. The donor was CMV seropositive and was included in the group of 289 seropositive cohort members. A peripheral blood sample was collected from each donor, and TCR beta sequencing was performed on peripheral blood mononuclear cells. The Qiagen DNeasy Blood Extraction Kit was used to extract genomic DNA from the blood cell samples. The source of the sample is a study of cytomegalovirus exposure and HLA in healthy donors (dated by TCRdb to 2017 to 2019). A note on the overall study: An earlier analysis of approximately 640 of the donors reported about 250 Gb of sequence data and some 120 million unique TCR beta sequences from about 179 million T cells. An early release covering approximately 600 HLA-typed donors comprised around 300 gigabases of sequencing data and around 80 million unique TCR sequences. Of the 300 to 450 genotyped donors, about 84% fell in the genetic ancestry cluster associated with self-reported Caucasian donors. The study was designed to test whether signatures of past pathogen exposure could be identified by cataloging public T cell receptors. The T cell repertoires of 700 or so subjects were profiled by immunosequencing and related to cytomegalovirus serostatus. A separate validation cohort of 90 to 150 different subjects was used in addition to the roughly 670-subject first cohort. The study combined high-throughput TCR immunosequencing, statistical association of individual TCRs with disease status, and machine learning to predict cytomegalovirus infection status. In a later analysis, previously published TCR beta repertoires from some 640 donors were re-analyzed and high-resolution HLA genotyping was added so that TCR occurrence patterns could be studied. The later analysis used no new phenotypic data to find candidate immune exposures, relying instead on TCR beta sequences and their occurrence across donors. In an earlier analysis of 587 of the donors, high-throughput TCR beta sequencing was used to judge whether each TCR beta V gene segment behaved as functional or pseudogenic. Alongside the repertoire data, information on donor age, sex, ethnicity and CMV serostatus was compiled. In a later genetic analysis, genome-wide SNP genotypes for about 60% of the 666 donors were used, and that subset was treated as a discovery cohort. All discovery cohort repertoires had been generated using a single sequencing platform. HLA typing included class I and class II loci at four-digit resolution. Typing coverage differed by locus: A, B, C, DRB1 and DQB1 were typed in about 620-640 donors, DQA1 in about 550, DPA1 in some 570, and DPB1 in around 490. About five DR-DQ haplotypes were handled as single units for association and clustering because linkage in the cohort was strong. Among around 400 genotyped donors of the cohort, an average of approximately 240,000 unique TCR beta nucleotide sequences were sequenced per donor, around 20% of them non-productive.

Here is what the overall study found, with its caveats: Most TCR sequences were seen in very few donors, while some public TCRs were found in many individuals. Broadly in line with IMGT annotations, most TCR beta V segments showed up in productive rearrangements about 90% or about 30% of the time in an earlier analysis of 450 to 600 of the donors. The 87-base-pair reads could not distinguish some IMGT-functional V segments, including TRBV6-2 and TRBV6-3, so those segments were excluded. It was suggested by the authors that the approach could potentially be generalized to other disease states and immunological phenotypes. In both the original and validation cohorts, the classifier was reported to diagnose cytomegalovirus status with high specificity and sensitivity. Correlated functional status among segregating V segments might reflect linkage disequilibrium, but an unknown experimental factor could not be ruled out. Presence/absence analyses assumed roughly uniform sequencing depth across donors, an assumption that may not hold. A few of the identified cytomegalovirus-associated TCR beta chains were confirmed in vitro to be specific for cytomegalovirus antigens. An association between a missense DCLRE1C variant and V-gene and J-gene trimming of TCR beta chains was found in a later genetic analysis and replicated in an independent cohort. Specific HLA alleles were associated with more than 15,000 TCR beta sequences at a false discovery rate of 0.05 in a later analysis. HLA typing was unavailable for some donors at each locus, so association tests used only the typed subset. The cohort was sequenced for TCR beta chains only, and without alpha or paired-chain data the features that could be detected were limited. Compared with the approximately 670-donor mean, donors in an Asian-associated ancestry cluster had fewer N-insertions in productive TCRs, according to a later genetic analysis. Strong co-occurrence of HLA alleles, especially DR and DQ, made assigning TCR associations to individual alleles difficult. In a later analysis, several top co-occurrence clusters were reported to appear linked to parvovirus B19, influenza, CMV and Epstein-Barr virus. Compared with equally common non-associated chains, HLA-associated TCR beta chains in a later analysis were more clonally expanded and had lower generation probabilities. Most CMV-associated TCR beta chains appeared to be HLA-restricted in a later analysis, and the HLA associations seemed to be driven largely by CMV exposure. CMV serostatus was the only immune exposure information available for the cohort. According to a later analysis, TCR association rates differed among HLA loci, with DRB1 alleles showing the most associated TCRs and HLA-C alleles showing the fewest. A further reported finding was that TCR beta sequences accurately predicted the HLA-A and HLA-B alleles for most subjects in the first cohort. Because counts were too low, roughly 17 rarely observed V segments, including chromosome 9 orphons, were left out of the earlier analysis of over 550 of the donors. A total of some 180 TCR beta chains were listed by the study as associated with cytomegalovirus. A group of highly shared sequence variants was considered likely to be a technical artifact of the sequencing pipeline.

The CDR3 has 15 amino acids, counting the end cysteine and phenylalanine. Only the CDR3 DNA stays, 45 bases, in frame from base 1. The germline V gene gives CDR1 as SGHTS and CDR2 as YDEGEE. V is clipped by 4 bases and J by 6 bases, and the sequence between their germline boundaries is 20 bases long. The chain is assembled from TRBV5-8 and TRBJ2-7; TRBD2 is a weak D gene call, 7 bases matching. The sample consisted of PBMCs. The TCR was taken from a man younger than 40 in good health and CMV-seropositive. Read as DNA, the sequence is TGTGCCAGCAGCCACTGGGGGGGGCGCACAGCCGAGCAGTACTTC. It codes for CASSHWGGRTAEQYF.